The 13 T cell receptor beta chains in this list originate from one sample, sequenced in a study of T cell changes during pregnancy in multiple sclerosis (dated by TCRdb to the late 2010s). The protocol used for the library was the immunoSEQ multiplex PCR assay. The table comes from immuneACCESS by way of TCRdb, which keeps in-frame sequences with V and J called. Part of the clones is missing from these tables; in studies checked, under half for an unresolved V gene and the rest for unknown reasons. The sample table records 45,000 or so clones; 96% of these occur just once. The ten largest clones capture 0.89% of the sample. The sequencing here drew on peripheral blood, taken in the second trimester of pregnancy. These receptors were collected from a female donor with multiple sclerosis, enrolled in a pregnancy study.

The genes are TRBV19 and TRBJ1-4; maybe TRBD1 (5 bases). Germline CDR1 LNHDA, CDR2 SQIVND (reference sequence). CDR3 length: 14 amino acids. Trimming stripped 7 bases from V and 4 bases from J, with 13 bases between. The CDR3 DNA reads as TGTGCCAGTATGGATCGGCAGGGTAATGAAAAACTGTTTTTT. This codes for CASMDRQGNEKLFF.

The V and J genes are TRBV9 and TRBJ1-1; TRBD1 matches 8 bases. V was clipped by 3 bases and J by 2 bases; unmatched bases: 3. The CDR3 spans 14 residues. Germline CDR1 SGDLS, CDR2 YYNGEE. CDR3 protein: CASSAGTGNTEAFF. CDR3 DNA sequence: TGTGCCAGCAGCGCCGGGACAGGCAACACTGAAGCTTTCTTT.

V usage is TRBV4-3 and J usage is TRBJ1-5; unclear D gene. CDR3 size: 14 residues. CDR1 is LGHNA, CDR2 YSLEER, per germline. The V end lost 3 bases, the J end lost 9 bases, and 15 bases lay between the germline ends. The CDR3 region is CASSQSLSRSPQHF. In nucleotides, the CDR3 is TGCGCCAGCAGCCAGTCCCTGTCGCGTTCGCCCCAGCATTTT.

This chain connects TRBV19 to TRBJ1-1, with D hard to call. CDR3 length: 12 residues. Per the germline V gene, CDR1 is LNHDA and CDR2 is SQIVND (reference sequence). Trimming took off 1 base at V and 4 bases at J, with 4 bases between the two ends. The CDR3 reads CASSIGITEAFF. DNA for the CDR3: TGTGCCAGTAGTATAGGTATCACTGAAGCTTTCTTT.

This chain uses TRBV18 with TRBJ2-7; D is unresolved. V lost 3 bases to trimming and J lost 0 bases, with 15 bases between them. The germline CDR1 and CDR2 sequences are KGHSH and LQKENI. This CDR3 region has 16 residues. CDR3 amino acids: CASSPDRSSDSYEQYF. The CDR3 bases are TGTGCCAGCTCACCGGATCGGAGTTCAGACTCCTACGAGCAGTACTTC.

J is TRBJ1-1 and V is TRBV27; the match to TRBD1 covers 7 bases. The CDR3 length is 12 residues. Unmatched junction bases numbered 2, after V lost 6 bases and J lost 4 bases. Per germline, CDR1 MNHEY and CDR2 SMNVEV (reference sequence). DNA of the CDR3: TGTGCCAGCAGCTCAGGGGGCACTGAAGCTTTCTTT. This sequence encodes CASSSGGTEAFF.

This chain links TRBV7-2 with TRBJ2-5; D unclear. Per germline, CDR1 SGHTA and CDR2 FQGNSA. V was shortened by 4 bases and J by 5 bases, with 11 bases between the two germline ends. The CDR3 is 13 amino acids. CDR3 DNA: TGTGCCAGCAGCTCCGTCAGTTGGGAGACCCAGTACTTC. Translation gives CASSSVSWETQYF.

The V call is TRBV7-6, the J call TRBJ2-2, with D hard to call. Germline loops: CDR1 SGHVS, CDR2 FNYEAQ. V lost 1 base to trimming and J lost 3 bases, with 9 bases between them. The CDR3 is 15 residues long. The CDR3 protein is CASSLVGSYTGELFF. CDR3 coding DNA: TGTGCCAGCAGCTTAGTTGGCTCCTACACCGGGGAGCTGTTTTTT.

CDR3 region: CATSGYGGEHNEQFF. DNA for the CDR3: TGTGCCACCAGCGGGTACGGGGGGGAGCACAATGAGCAGTTCTTC. V gene TRBV15 combines with J gene TRBJ2-1; 8 bases fit TRBD2. The V and J ends lost 5 bases and 5 bases, in that order; junction bases with no gene match: 8. The V gene's germline CDR1 is LNHNV and CDR2 YYDKDF (reference sequence). The CDR3 length is 15 residues.

This clone was recorded once. The V and J genes are TRBV5-5 and TRBJ1-1; TRBD1 matches at 7 bases. The germline gives CDR1 SGHKS, CDR2 YYEKEE (reference sequence). CDR3 size: 15 residues. Germline trimming cut 7 bases from V and 0 bases from J; bases unmatched to any gene: 9. CDR3 residues: CASYVRDSLNTEAFF. In DNA, the CDR3 is TGTGCCAGCTACGTCCGGGACAGCCTGAACACTGAAGCTTTCTTT.

The chain has TRBV6-5 and TRBJ1-4, with 10 bases lining up with TRBD1. The CDR3 is 16 residues long. Trimming cost V 4 bases and J 4 bases; bases outside gene matches: 6. The germline V gene has CDR1 MNHEY and CDR2 SVGAGI. The CDR3 loop reads CASSSGTGVLNEKLFF. As DNA, the CDR3 is TGTGCCAGCAGTTCCGGGACAGGGGTTCTTAATGAAAAACTGTTTTTT.

The chain joins TRBV7-3 to TRBJ2-3, with D possibly matching TRBD1 (6 bases). Germline-derived CDR1 and CDR2 are SGHTA and FQGTGA. CDR3 length: 14 residues. The V end was cut by 3 bases, the J end by 3 bases, with 10 bases between. DNA for the CDR3: TGTGCCAGCAGCTTGGCAGGGGTAACAGATACGCAGTATTTT. Amino acids: CASSLAGVTDTQYF.

The chain joins TRBV28 to TRBJ2-7; a possible D gene is TRBD2 (6 bases). Germline V lookup: CDR1 MDHEN, CDR2 SYDVKM. The CDR3 length is 15 residues. V was clipped by 3 bases and J by 0 bases, with 12 bases between them. CDR3 loop: CASSFSSGYSYEQYF. The CDR3 region has the DNA TGTGCCAGCAGTTTCTCCAGCGGGTACTCCTACGAGCAGTACTTC.